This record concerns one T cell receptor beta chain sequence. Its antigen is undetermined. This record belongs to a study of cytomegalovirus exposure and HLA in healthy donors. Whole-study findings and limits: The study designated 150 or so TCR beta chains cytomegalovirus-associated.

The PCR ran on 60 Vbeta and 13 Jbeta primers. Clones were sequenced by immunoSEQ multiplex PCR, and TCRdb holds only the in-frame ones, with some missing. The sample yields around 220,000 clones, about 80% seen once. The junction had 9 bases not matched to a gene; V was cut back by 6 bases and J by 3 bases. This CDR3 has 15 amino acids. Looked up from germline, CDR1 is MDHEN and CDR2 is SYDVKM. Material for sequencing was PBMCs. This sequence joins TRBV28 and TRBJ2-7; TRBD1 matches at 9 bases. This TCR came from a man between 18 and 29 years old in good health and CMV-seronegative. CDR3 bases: TGTGCCAGCAGGTCCGGGACAGGGTTGGTCTACGAGCAGTACTTC. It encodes CASRSGTGLVYEQYF. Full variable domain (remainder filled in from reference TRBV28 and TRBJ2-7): DVKVTQSSRYLVKRTGEKVFLECVQDMDHENMFWYRQDPGLGLRLIYFSYDVKMKEKGDIPEGYSVSREKKERFSLILESASTNQTSMYLCASRSGTGLVYEQYFGPGTRLTVT.